The 32 T cell receptor beta chains reported below all come from one sample, sequenced in a study of preoperative IRX-2 immunotherapy in early breast cancer. Assay used: immunoSEQ multiplex PCR; TCRdb lists only in-frame clones, some missing. The sample lists 55,000 to 70,000 clones, roughly 95% seen once, with roughly 1.5% in the top ten. Noted treatment: preoperative locoregional IRX-2 cytokine immunotherapy. The sample was gathered from a patient treated with IRX-2 immunotherapy. These receptors were collected from a human donor with breast cancer.

The chain couples TRBV11-2 to TRBJ2-1; D is perhaps TRBD2 (6 bases). The CDR3 has 15 residues. With 2 bases removed from V and 7 bases from J, the gap between germline ends came to 15 bases. CDR1 and CDR2 (germline): SGHAT, FQNNGV. The CDR3 loop reads CASSLWRAGSNEQFF. DNA for the CDR3: TGTGCCAGCAGCTTATGGCGGGCCGGGAGTAATGAGCAGTTCTTC.

The rearrangement joins TRBV15 to TRBJ2-2, with D possibly matching TRBD2 (5 bases). This CDR3 spans 16 amino acids. CDR1 and CDR2 (germline): LNHNV, YYDKDF (reference sequence). Trimming took off 0 bases at V and 4 bases at J, with 12 bases between the two ends. CDR3 region: CATSRDEGVFTGELFF. The CDR3 DNA follows: TGTGCCACCAGCAGAGATGAGGGAGTGTTCACCGGGGAGCTGTTTTTT.

This clone was detected once. V and J are TRBV19 and TRBJ2-3; 9 bases fit TRBD1. Germline assignment: CDR1 LNHDA and CDR2 SQIVND (reference sequence). V shed 4 bases, J shed 2 bases, and the junction held 10 bases outside the gene matches. The CDR3 covers 17 residues. For the CDR3, the DNA is TGTGCCAGTAGTAAAGACACGACAGGGGGTTTCACAGATACGCAGTATTTT. It translates to CASSKDTTGGFTDTQYF.

This chain joins TRBV27 and TRBJ1-1; D unclear. CDR1 and CDR2 from the germline V gene are MNHEY and SMNVEV (reference sequence). V lost 5 bases to trimming and J lost 4 bases, with 14 bases between them. There are 14 residues in the CDR3. The DNA of the CDR3 is TGTGCCAGCAGTCATCCGGAGAGGAGCACTGAAGCTTTCTTT. It codes for CASSHPERSTEAFF.

The chain employs TRBV28 and TRBJ1-3; D gene uncertain. The length of the CDR3 is 15 residues. CDR1 is MDHEN and CDR2 is SYDVKM in the germline V gene. V was shortened by 5 bases and J by 3 bases, with 14 bases between the two germline ends. The CDR3 bases are TGTGCCAGCAGTGAGGGAGTTTCCCTTGGAAACACCATATATTTT. It codes for CASSEGVSLGNTIYF.

This clone has a single count. J is TRBJ2-1 and V is TRBV2, with 11 bases aligning to TRBD2. CDR1 is SNHLY, CDR2 FYNNEI, per germline. Trimming at V came to 1 base and at J to 3 bases, leaving 2 bases not matched to a gene. The CDR3 is 16 residues long. In DNA form, the CDR3 reads TGTGCCAGCAGTGAAGATACTAGCGGGAGCTACAATGAGCAGTTCTTC. This encodes CASSEDTSGSYNEQFF.

This chain connects TRBV5-1 to TRBJ2-1; 10 bases line up with TRBD2. This CDR3 contains 14 residues. The V gene end was trimmed by 4 bases and the J gene end by 3 bases; junction bases not matched to a gene: 1. CDR1 is SGHRS, CDR2 YFSETQ, per germline. The CDR3 DNA sequence: TGCGCCAGCAGCACTAGCGGGAACTACAATGAGCAGTTCTTC. Protein: CASSTSGNYNEQFF.

The CDR3 sequence: CASSPGNNQPQHF. The CDR3 nucleotides read TGTGCCAGCTCACCAGGGAACAATCAGCCCCAGCATTTT. This chain links TRBV18 with TRBJ1-5; D gene unclear. The CDR3 has 13 residues. In germline, CDR1 is KGHSH, CDR2 LQKENI. Trimming cost V 2 bases and J 3 bases, with 5 bases left between them.

The gene calls are TRBV11-2 and TRBJ1-4, with D perhaps matching TRBD1 (6 bases). The V gene's germline CDR1 is SGHAT and CDR2 FQNNGV. This CDR3 is built from 17 residues. V gave up 5 bases and J gave up 6 bases, with 22 bases separating them. The CDR3 spells CASSPLRGRRPDEKLFF. The CDR3 region has the DNA TGTGCCAGCAGCCCGCTGCGGGGGCGCCGCCCTGATGAAAAACTGTTTTTT.

The rearrangement uses TRBV19 and TRBJ2-7; tentatively, D is TRBD2 (5 bases). Germline CDR1 is LNHDA and CDR2 is SQIVND (reference sequence). The ends were cut back, 5 bases at V and 2 bases at J, with 10 bases in the middle. This CDR3 is built from 13 residues. CDR3 sequence: CASSGRGPYEQYF. The CDR3, as DNA: TGTGCCAGTAGTGGTCGGGGTCCCTACGAGCAGTACTTC.

The chain joins TRBV5-1 to TRBJ2-5, with 8 bases matching TRBD2. CDR1 SGHRS and CDR2 YFSETQ come from the germline V gene. This CDR3 comprises 14 residues. V shed 3 bases, J shed 4 bases, and the junction held 5 bases outside the gene matches. The CDR3 reads CASSSGGLGETQYF. DNA of the CDR3: TGCGCCAGCAGCTCGGGGGGGCTAGGAGAGACCCAGTACTTC.

This chain uses TRBV7-8 with TRBJ2-1; TRBD2 matches at 9 bases. Germline loops: CDR1 SGHVS, CDR2 FQNEAQ. The CDR3 length is 15 residues. J was trimmed by 5 bases and V by 1 base; bases with no gene match: 3. The CDR3: CASSLVSSGDNEQFF. In DNA form, the CDR3 reads TGTGCCAGCAGCTTAGTTTCTAGCGGGGACAATGAGCAGTTCTTC.

The V call is TRBV9, the J call TRBJ2-7; TRBD1 agrees at 8 bases. CDR1 and CDR2 from the germline V gene are SGDLS and YYNGEE. With 4 bases clipped from V and 1 base from J, the junction kept 7 bases outside the gene matches. The CDR3 runs 15 residues. CDR3 sequence (DNA): TGTGCCAGCAGCTTCGCCGGGACAGGTTCCTACGAGCAGTACTTC. It translates to CASSFAGTGSYEQYF. Together with reference TRBV9 and TRBJ2-7, the CDR3 gives the full variable domain: DSGVTQTPKHLITATGQRVTLRCSPRSGDLSVYWYQQSLDQGLQFLIQYYNGEERAKGNILERFSAQQFPDLHSELNLSSLELGDSALYFCASSFAGTGSYEQYFGPGTRLTVT.

This sequence joins TRBV28 and TRBJ2-5; 16 bases are shared with TRBD2. V trimming: 6 bases; J trimming: 5 bases; junction bases outside the gene matches: 6. This CDR3 contains 16 residues. Germline V lookup: CDR1 MDHEN, CDR2 SYDVKM. The CDR3 DNA reads as TGTGCCAGCAGGGGACTAGCGGGGGGGCCGGGGGAGACCCAGTACTTC. Protein sequence: CASRGLAGGPGETQYF.

The rearrangement uses TRBV6-5 and TRBJ2-7; D is uncertain. The CDR3 is 13 residues long. Germline assignment: CDR1 MNHEY and CDR2 SVGAGI. Between the trimmed V and J ends, which lost 4 bases and 6 bases, there was a span of 13 bases. The CDR3: CASSFPGSGEQYF. CDR3 in DNA: TGTGCCAGCAGTTTTCCAGGTTCGGGCGAGCAGTACTTC.

The V call is TRBV28, the J call TRBJ2-7; D possibly uses TRBD1 or TRBD2 (5 bases each). The CDR3 loop spans 13 amino acids. In germline, CDR1 is MDHEN, CDR2 SYDVKM. V gave up 8 bases and J gave up 4 bases, with 15 bases separating them. The CDR3 protein is CASGGFRVYEQYF. CDR3 coding DNA: TGTGCCAGCGGGGGTTTTAGGGTTTACGAGCAGTACTTC.

The chain recombines TRBV13 with TRBJ1-3, with D possibly TRBD1 on 5 matching bases. Trimming shortened V by 7 bases and J by 1 base, and 11 bases separated the two germline ends. This CDR3 contains 14 residues. CDR1 is PRHDT and CDR2 is FYEKMQ in the germline V gene (reference sequence). The chain's CDR3 is CASNMGGSGNTIYF. CDR3 in DNA: TGTGCCAGCAACATGGGGGGTTCTGGAAACACCATATATTTT.

This chain uses TRBV7-8 with TRBJ1-2, with D hard to call. The germline V gene has CDR1 SGHVS and CDR2 FQNEAQ. The CDR3 is 12 amino acids. V dropped 1 base and J dropped 4 bases, with 4 bases sitting between them. The CDR3 DNA reads as TGTGCCAGCAGCTTAGACGGCTATGGCTACACCTTC. This codes for CASSLDGYGYTF.

This chain uses TRBV4-3 with TRBJ2-1; maybe TRBD2 (7 bases). This CDR3 region has 18 residues. V lost 0 bases and J lost 3, with 18 bases in between. Germline lookup yields CDR1 LGHNA and CDR2 YSLEER. CDR3 residues: CASSQERGPGDYYNEQFF. The CDR3 nucleotides read TGCGCCAGCAGCCAAGAAAGGGGCCCAGGGGACTACTACAATGAGCAGTTCTTC.

The chain uses TRBV9 and TRBJ2-5, with 7 positions matching TRBD1. The DNA end is a closer match to TRBJ2-7, so the J assignment may be wrong. The germline gives CDR1 SGDLS, CDR2 YYNGEE. The CDR3 contains 15 residues. Here the CDR3 reads CASSLDDRVWDEQYF. The CDR3, as DNA: TGTGCCAGCAGCCTCGACGACAGGGTGTGGGACGAGCAGTACTTC.

V and J are TRBV4-1 and TRBJ1-5, with D unresolved. Trimming shortened V by 2 bases and J by 6 bases, and 11 bases separated the two germline ends. Germline V gene lookup returns CDR1 MGHRA and CDR2 YSYEKL. The CDR3 spans 14 residues. The CDR3 region has the DNA TGCGCCAGCAGCCAAATTAGGACCCTTCAGCCCCAGCATTTT. Translation: CASSQIRTLQPQHF.

This chain's CDR3 is CASSPLRQAGLWTQYF. The DNA for the CDR3 is TGTGCCAGCAGCCCCCTCCGCCAGGCCGGCCTTTGGACCCAGTACTTC. V usage is TRBV7-9 and J usage is TRBJ2-5; D is ambiguous. The CDR3 has 16 residues. Trimming removed 5 bases from V and 7 bases from J, with 23 bases in between. CDR1 is SEHNR and CDR2 is FQNEAQ in the germline V gene (reference sequence). The complete variable domain, with remaining parts taken from reference TRBV7-9 and TRBJ2-5, reads DTGVSQNPRHKITKRGQNVTFRCDPISEHNRLYWYRQTLGQGPEFLTYFQNEAQLEKSRLLSDRFSAERPKGSFSTLEIQRTEQGDSAMYLCASSPLRQAGLWTQYFGPGTRLLVL.

This chain joins TRBV5-8 and TRBJ1-1, with 8 bases fitting TRBD1. Germline V gene lookup returns CDR1 SGHTS and CDR2 YDEGEE. This CDR3 is built from 13 residues. V shed 0 bases and J 6 bases; nucleotides not matched to a gene: 1. CDR3 protein: CASSLGTGSEAFF. The CDR3 nucleotides read TGTGCCAGCAGCTTGGGGACAGGGTCTGAAGCTTTCTTT. The entire variable domain, with the rest obtained from reference TRBV5-8 and TRBJ1-1, is as follows: EAGVTQSPTHLIKTRGQQATLRCSPISGHTSVYWYQQALGLGLQFLLWYDEGEERNRGNFPPRFSGRQFPNYSSELNVNALELEDSALYLCASSLGTGSEAFFGQGTRLTVV.

This clone is a singleton in its sample. The gene calls are TRBV6-5 and TRBJ2-1, with 8 bases that match TRBD1. The CDR3 is made up of 13 amino acids. CDR1 and CDR2 (germline): MNHEY, SVGAGI. Losses at the gene ends were 6 bases for V and 6 bases for J; bases not matched to a gene: 4. The CDR3 nucleotides read TGTGCCAGCAGCCTTGGGACAGGCAATGAGCAGTTCTTC. Translated, it gives CASSLGTGNEQFF.

The chain links TRBV19 to TRBJ1-5; TRBD1 aligns across 9 bases. V gave up 5 bases and J gave up 16 bases; unmatched junction bases: 18. Germline assignment: CDR1 LNHDA and CDR2 SQIVND (reference sequence). CDR3 size: 15 residues. This chain's CDR3 is CASSPTGGWREGIHF. DNA for the CDR3: TGTGCCAGTAGTCCCACAGGGGGCTGGCGTGAAGGCATCCATTTT.

The rearrangement uses TRBV7-2 and TRBJ2-3, with 8 bases matching TRBD2. Germline V gives CDR1 SGHTA, CDR2 FQGNSA. This CDR3 is built from 16 residues. After removal of 2 bases from V and 2 bases from J, the junction contained 6 bases not matched to a gene. The CDR3: CASSLMERGTTDTQYF. In DNA, the CDR3 is TGTGCCAGCAGCTTAATGGAGCGGGGGACCACAGATACGCAGTATTTT.

The chain is built from TRBV6-5 and TRBJ2-2; a possible D gene is TRBD2 (7 bases). CDR3 length: 16 amino acids. Germline-derived CDR1 and CDR2 are MNHEY and SVGAGI. Trimming took 4 bases from V and 2 from J, leaving 14 bases between them. The DNA for the CDR3 is TGTGCCAGCAGTTGGGAGGGGGGGCCCAACACCGGGGAGCTGTTTTTT. Its protein is CASSWEGGPNTGELFF.

For the CDR3, the DNA is TGTGCCAGTCTGGCGGATCAGCCCCAGCATTTT. It translates to CASLADQPQHF. This chain joins TRBV19 and TRBJ1-5; D ambiguous. CDR1 is LNHDA and CDR2 is SQIVND in the germline V gene (reference sequence). V lost 8 bases and J lost 5, with 7 bases in between. The CDR3 sequence is 11 residues long. The variable domain in full, completed from reference TRBV19 and TRBJ1-5, reads DGGITQSPKYLFRKEGQNVTLSCEQNLNHDAMYWYRQDPGQGLRLIYYSQIVNDFQKGDIAEGYSVSREKKESFPLTVTSAQKNPTAFYLCASLADQPQHFGDGTRLSIL.

The chain links TRBV7-2 to TRBJ2-2, with D unclear. CDR1 is SGHTA and CDR2 is FQGNSA in the germline V gene. This CDR3 has 15 amino acids. Trimming took 2 bases from V and 2 from J, leaving 9 bases between them. The CDR3 sequence is CASSLSVDNTGELFF. In DNA, the CDR3 is TGTGCCAGCAGCTTATCGGTAGACAACACCGGGGAGCTGTTTTTT.

The chain combines TRBV7-2 with TRBJ1-4, with TRBD1 identical over 8 bases. CDR3 length: 15 residues. Per germline, CDR1 SGHTA and CDR2 FQGNSA. The V gene end was trimmed by 1 base and the J gene end by 2 bases; junction bases not matched to a gene: 0. The chain's CDR3 is CASSLGDRTNEKLFF. In nucleotides, the CDR3 is TGTGCCAGCAGCTTAGGGGACAGGACTAATGAAAAACTGTTTTTT.

The rearrangement joins TRBV28 to TRBJ2-2; 11 nucleotides align to TRBD1. The CDR3 loop spans 19 amino acids. V shed 4 bases, J shed 6 bases, and the junction held 16 bases outside the gene matches. Germline CDR1 MDHEN, CDR2 SYDVKM. CDR3 protein: CASSSHWMTEGQGAGELFF. Here the CDR3 DNA reads TGTGCCAGCAGTTCGCATTGGATGACCGAGGGACAGGGGGCCGGGGAGCTGTTTTTT.

The chain is built from TRBV7-2 and TRBJ1-5; D ambiguous. This CDR3 comprises 12 residues. CDR1 SGHTA and CDR2 FQGNSA come from the germline V gene. Trimming stripped 0 bases from V and 7 bases from J, with 4 bases between. The CDR3 bases are TGTGCCAGCAGCTTAGCTGCCCAGCCCCAGCATTTT. This sequence encodes CASSLAAQPQHF.